This T cell receptor beta chain was sequenced for a study of blood T cell repertoires in COVID-19. Across the study: The United States, Italy and Spain provided the acute and convalescent COVID-19 samples.

This clone was found a few times. Authors' data handling: Estimation of nucleated cell counts was performed using reference gene primer amplification. The repertoire was sequenced with immunoSEQ multiplex PCR; TCRdb's copy has only in-frame clones and lacks some. That table is the source of V, J and clone size, and D and trimming were worked out from the DNA. This sample yields some 150,000 clones, of which approximately 88% are seen a single time; approximately 3% belongs to the top ten. CDR1 and CDR2 from the germline V gene are MNHEY and SVGAGI. CDR3 length: 16 amino acids. The V gene lost 4 bases and the J gene lost 5 bases, with 17 bases spanning the gap.

The specimen sequenced was peripheral blood. The chain uses TRBV6-5 and TRBJ1-4, with D possibly matching TRBD1 (5 bases). The TCR comes from a man aged 55 to 70 with acute or convalescent COVID-19. This CDR3 is CASSSLGRGYNEKLFF. In DNA form, the CDR3 reads TGTGCCAGCAGTTCCCTCGGGCGGGGGTACAATGAAAAACTGTTTTTT.